A single sample gave rise to the 24 T cell receptor beta chains below, sequenced in a study of radiotherapy plus CTLA-4 blockade in lung cancer. The data were produced by immunoSEQ multiplex PCR, yet TCRdb's version contains in-frame clones alone and is incomplete. Among about 85,000 clones listed, approximately 86% were seen once. This sample comprised peripheral blood, obtained from a patient treated with radiotherapy plus ipilimumab. All receptors derive from a human donor with non-small cell lung cancer who had a partial response to radiotherapy plus ipilimumab.

The chain is built from TRBV18 and TRBJ2-3, with D uncertain. Germline values: CDR1 KGHSH, CDR2 LQKENI. This CDR3 region has 12 residues. Trimming cost V 5 bases and J 8 bases, with 11 bases left between them. CDR3: CASSSDIATQYF. DNA of the CDR3: TGTGCCAGCTCATCCGACATTGCTACGCAGTATTTT. Drawing the rest from reference TRBV18 and TRBJ2-3, the complete variable domain is NAGVMQNPRHLVRRRGQEARLRCSPMKGHSHVYWYRQLPEEGLKFMVYLQKENIIDESGMPKERFSAEFPKEGPSILRIQQVVRGDSAAYFCASSSDIATQYFGPGTRLTVL.

The chain is built from TRBV2 and TRBJ2-1, with D unclear. The CDR3 is 13 residues long. Germline-derived CDR1 and CDR2 are SNHLY and FYNNEI. V was cut by 7 bases and J by 7 bases, with 14 bases left in between. The CDR3, as DNA: TGTGCCAGCAACATCGAGGAGATTAATGAGCAGTTCTTC. It specifies CASNIEEINEQFF.

The chain employs TRBV28 and TRBJ2-5, with 11 bases identical to TRBD2. This CDR3 is built from 16 residues. Per germline, CDR1 MDHEN and CDR2 SYDVKM. With 5 bases clipped from V and 1 base from J, the junction kept 6 bases outside the gene matches. CDR3 region: CASSLGLAGPQETQYF. CDR3 in DNA: TGTGCCAGCAGTCTTGGACTAGCGGGTCCCCAAGAGACCCAGTACTTC. Looking up the rest from reference TRBV28 and TRBJ2-5 gives the full variable domain: DVKVTQSSRYLVKRTGEKVFLECVQDMDHENMFWYRQDPGLGLRLIYFSYDVKMKEKGDIPEGYSVSREKKERFSLILESASTNQTSMYLCASSLGLAGPQETQYFGPGTRLLVL.

The J gene is TRBJ1-5, the V gene TRBV7-5. TRBV7-5 constitutes a pseudogene. The CDR3 is 14 amino acids. The CDR3 DNA reads TGTGCCAGAAACACGGACTGGAGCAATCAGCCCCAGCATTTT. Protein sequence: CARNTDWSNQPQHF.

The DNA for the CDR3 is TGCGCCAGCAGCCCAGGGACAGGTCCCTACGAGCAGTACTTC. Translating it yields CASSPGTGPYEQYF. The rearrangement uses TRBV5-1 and TRBJ2-7, with 8 bases aligning to TRBD1. The CDR3 runs 14 residues. Trimming cost V 4 bases and J 2 bases; bases outside gene matches: 5. CDR1 and CDR2 (germline): SGHRS, YFSETQ.

V gene TRBV9 combines with J gene TRBJ2-3; 7 positions match TRBD1. CDR3 length: 15 residues. The junction had 6 bases not matched to a gene; V was cut back by 4 bases and J by 1 base. Germline CDR1 and CDR2: SGDLS and YYNGEE. In DNA, the CDR3 is TGTGCCAGCAGCCCGACAGGGCCTCGCACAGATACGCAGTATTTT. This encodes CASSPTGPRTDTQYF.

J is TRBJ1-1 and V is TRBV5-1, with 7 bases lining up with TRBD1. The ends lost 6 bases at V and 10 bases at J; junction bases unmatched: 6. Germline V gene data show CDR1 as SGHRS and CDR2 as YFSETQ. The CDR3 is made up of 11 amino acids. The CDR3 protein is CASTSTGIAFF. Here the CDR3 DNA reads TGCGCCAGCACCTCGACAGGGATAGCTTTCTTT. The full variable domain, completed using reference TRBV5-1 and TRBJ1-1, is KAGVTQTPRYLIKTRGQQVTLSCSPISGHRSVSWYQQTPGQGLQFLFEYFSETQRNKGNFPGRFSGRQFSNSRSEMNVSTLELGDSALYLCASTSTGIAFFGQGTRLTVV.

This chain links TRBV19 with TRBJ1-1; the match to TRBD1 covers 8 bases. Germline-derived CDR1 and CDR2 are LNHDA and SQIVND (reference sequence). This CDR3 is 11 amino acids long. V was pared by 4 bases and J by 13 bases, with 5 bases of the junction left unmatched. The CDR3 is CASSTRGQGFF. CDR3 nucleotides: TGTGCCAGTAGTACCAGGGGGCAAGGTTTCTTT. The complete variable domain, with remaining parts taken from reference TRBV19 and TRBJ1-1, reads DGGITQSPKYLFRKEGQNVTLSCEQNLNHDAMYWYRQDPGQGLRLIYYSQIVNDFQKGDIAEGYSVSREKKESFPLTVTSAQKNPTAFYLCASSTRGQGFFGQGTRLTVV.

This clone was seen more than once but under ten times. The CDR3 coding sequence is TGTGCCAGCAGCTTTGAGACTGGAAACACCATATATTTT. Amino acids: CASSFETGNTIYF. The chain has TRBV5-8 and TRBJ1-3; D uncertain. CDR3 length equals 13 residues. V was pared by 2 bases and J by 2 bases, with 5 bases between. CDR1 is SGHTS, CDR2 YDEGEE, per germline.

V is TRBV15 and J is TRBJ2-5; weak D call: TRBD1 (6 bases). The DNA end favors TRBJ2-7, so the J call may be wrong. The germline gives CDR1 LNHNV, CDR2 YYDKDF (reference sequence). CDR3 size: 14 residues. This CDR3 reads CATSRGDGTSEQYF. Here the CDR3 DNA reads TGTGCCACCAGCAGAGGGGACGGGACAAGCGAGCAGTACTTC.

The chain links TRBV19 to TRBJ2-1, with 10 bases matching TRBD2. CDR1 and CDR2 from the germline V gene are LNHDA and SQIVND (reference sequence). Trimming removed 0 bases from V and 5 bases from J; junction bases left unmatched: 4. The CDR3 spans 16 residues. For the CDR3, the DNA is TGTGCCAGTAGTATAGATTGGACTAGCGGAGACAATGAGCAGTTCTTC. It is translated as CASSIDWTSGDNEQFF.

The chain couples TRBV14 to TRBJ1-2; 9 bases agree with TRBD1. With 4 bases clipped from V and 10 bases from J, the junction kept 7 bases outside the gene matches. Germline V gene lookup returns CDR1 SGHDN and CDR2 FVKESK. This CDR3 is 13 amino acids long. As DNA, the CDR3 is TGTGCCAGCAGCCCCACGGGACAGGGAATCTACACCTTC. This sequence encodes CASSPTGQGIYTF.

The chain recombines TRBV5-4 with TRBJ1-1; D unclear. This CDR3 contains 14 residues. In germline, CDR1 is SGHNT, CDR2 YYREEE (reference sequence). Between the trimmed V and J ends, which lost 4 bases and 1 base, there was a span of 11 bases. The CDR3 nucleotides are TGTGCCAGCAGCCTGTCTAATTCGAACACTGAAGCTTTCTTT. Amino acids: CASSLSNSNTEAFF.

In this sample, this clone turned up a few times. The V and J genes are TRBV2 and TRBJ1-6; D is ambiguous. The CDR3 covers 13 residues. The germline CDR1 and CDR2 sequences are SNHLY and FYNNEI. Deletions cut 6 bases from V and 7 bases from J, with 10 bases between. The CDR3 coding sequence is TGTGCCAGCAGGCCGGGGTCCAATTCACCCCTCCACTTT. Residues: CASRPGSNSPLHF.

The genes are TRBV18 and TRBJ2-1; weak D call: TRBD1 (7 bases). Trimming took off 6 bases at V and 5 bases at J, with 11 bases between the two ends. CDR1 is KGHSH, CDR2 LQKENI, per germline. The CDR3 has 13 amino acids. The CDR3 DNA is TGTGCCAGCTCCGGAGGGACAGACAATGAGCAGTTCTTC. Protein: CASSGGTDNEQFF.

The chain recombines TRBV25-1 with TRBJ1-1; D might be TRBD1 (6 bases). This CDR3 has 15 residues. CDR1 is MGHDK and CDR2 is SYGVNS in the germline V gene. Trimming removed 1 base at V and 1 base at J, with 10 bases between. As DNA, the CDR3 is TGTGCCAGCAGTGAATTTCGGGGGGCGAACACTGAAGCTTTCTTT. Its translation: CASSEFRGANTEAFF.

The V call is TRBV6-5, the J call TRBJ2-1; no clear D. This CDR3 is built from 11 residues. Trimming took off 3 bases at V and 7 bases at J, with 4 bases between the two ends. Germline-derived CDR1 and CDR2 are MNHEY and SVGAGI. The CDR3 nucleotides read TGTGCCAGCAGTTATTCTAATGAGCAGTTCTTC. Translating gives CASSYSNEQFF.

The CDR3 nucleotides read TGTGCCAGCAGTTACTCGGGAGACAATGAGCAGTTCTTC. This sequence encodes CASSYSGDNEQFF. V gene TRBV6-5 combines with J gene TRBJ2-1; D perhaps matches TRBD2 (5 bases). The CDR3 totals 13 residues. V lost 0 bases and J lost 5, with 5 bases in between. Germline lookup yields CDR1 MNHEY and CDR2 SVGAGI.

This chain joins TRBV2 and TRBJ1-2; 8 nucleotides agree with TRBD1. This CDR3 has 13 residues. With V trimmed by 2 bases and J by 7 bases, 3 bases remained unmatched. CDR1 and CDR2 from the germline V gene are SNHLY and FYNNEI. In DNA form, the CDR3 reads TGTGCCAGCAGTGAACGCCAGGGGGCTGGCTACACCTTC. Protein product: CASSERQGAGYTF.

The chain is built from TRBV11-2 and TRBJ1-2; possibly TRBD1 for D (5 bases). Germline V gene data show CDR1 as SGHAT and CDR2 as FQNNGV. With 5 bases removed from V and 3 bases from J, the gap between germline ends came to 13 bases. The length of the CDR3 is 14 residues. CDR3 region: CASSPRASHYGYTF. The CDR3 nucleotides are TGTGCCAGCAGCCCCAGGGCCAGCCACTATGGCTACACCTTC.

The rearrangement uses TRBV10-1 and TRBJ1-6, with D unclear. CDR1 and CDR2 (germline): WNHNN, SYGVQD (reference sequence). This CDR3 comprises 14 residues. Trimming pared 10 bases from V and 8 bases from J, leaving 18 bases between. In nucleotides, the CDR3 is TGCGCCACCCCTCCGGGTCCTCGGGATTCACCCCTCCACTTT. It codes for CATPPGPRDSPLHF.

V is TRBV7-2 and J is TRBJ2-3, with TRBD2 identical over 7 bases. V trimming: 6 bases; J trimming: 2 bases; junction bases outside the gene matches: 2. This CDR3 comprises 13 residues. From germline, CDR1 is SGHTA and CDR2 FQGNSA. CDR3 sequence (DNA): TGTGCCAGCAGACGGGACTACACAGATACGCAGTATTTT. It codes for CASRRDYTDTQYF.

The CDR3 loop is CASSLGLRGLASYEQYV. The CDR3 coding sequence is TGTGCCAGCAGCTTAGGCCTAAGAGGACTAGCATCCTACGAGCAGTACGTC. The J gene is TRBJ2-7, the V gene TRBV13, with 8 bases lining up with TRBD2. Germline lookup yields CDR1 PRHDT and CDR2 FYEKMQ (reference sequence). J lost 1 base, V lost 0 bases, and 8 bases had no gene match. There are 17 residues in the CDR3.

The chain employs TRBV9 and TRBJ2-1; TRBD2 agrees at 8 bases. Per germline, CDR1 SGDLS and CDR2 YYNGEE. Trimming cost V 0 bases and J 7 bases; bases outside gene matches: 0. This CDR3 contains 13 residues. DNA of the CDR3: TGTGCCAGCAGCGTAGCGGGAGGGAATGAGCAGTTCTTC. Its translation is CASSVAGGNEQFF.